This T cell receptor (beta chain) was identified during a study of cytomegalovirus exposure and HLA in healthy donors. Study-wide points: In vitro assays verified that a few CMV-associated chains recognized CMV antigens specifically.

This clone came up once. Its matching antigen is unknown. There are 14 residues in the CDR3. Trimming removed 7 bases from V and 0 bases from J, with 12 bases in between. Germline V gene sequence: CDR1 SNHLY, CDR2 FYNNEI. Here immunoSEQ multiplex PCR was the method, and the copy in TCRdb shows in-frame clones only, minus some. The sample consists of around 220,000 clones, approximately 80% of them appearing once. Donors came from a validation cohort of about 120 subjects, distinct from the first 666-subject cohort. The chain couples TRBV2 to TRBJ1-1; the D gene is possibly TRBD1 (5 bases). This TCR came from a woman aged 25 to 39 in good health and CMV-seropositive. The source material was PBMCs. The CDR3 here is CASIGGRMNTEAFF. Written as DNA, the CDR3 is TGTGCCAGCATTGGGGGACGTATGAACACTGAAGCTTTCTTT.